The 5 T cell receptor beta chains given below trace back to one sample, sequenced in a study of T cells in Graves' hyperthyroidism and ophthalmopathy. TCR beta CDR3 sequences were amplified from RNA transcripts. An initial round of RT-PCR targeting the TCR CDR3 relied on the HTBI primer set. TCRdb used MiXCR to reprocess the multiplex PCR reads, holding one entry per CDR3 protein. The sample lists over 120,000 distinct CDR3 sequences, around 20% occurring once. The sequencing sample was made of blood. Receptor source: a woman aged 45-60 years with Graves' hyperthyroidism that later progressed to Graves' ophthalmopathy.

This clonotype has ten or more counts. The chain combines TRBV27 with TRBJ2-1, with 11 bases fitting TRBD2. The CDR3 loop spans 16 amino acids. Germline V gene data show CDR1 as MNHEY and CDR2 as SMNVEV (reference sequence). The junction had 7 bases not matched to a gene; V was cut back by 1 base and J by 8 bases. For the CDR3, the DNA is TGTGCCAGCAGTTTATTGGTAGCGGGAGGGGTCGATGAGCAGTTCTTC. Encoded protein: CASSLLVAGGVDEQFF.

This clonotype was picked up many times. The chain uses TRBV30 and TRBJ2-1; the D gene is possibly TRBD1 (5 bases). Germline CDR1 reads GTSNPN; CDR2 reads SVGIG (reference sequence). This CDR3 has 15 amino acids. Trimming removed 7 bases at V and 8 bases at J, with 24 bases between. CDR3 sequence: CASQGNAAPGDEQFF. CDR3 DNA sequence: TGTGCCTCTCAGGGTAATGCGGCCCCAGGCGATGAGCAGTTCTTC.

This clonotype was seen more than once but under ten times. The chain combines TRBV19 with TRBJ2-2; D gene uncertain. Looked up from germline, CDR1 is LNHDA and CDR2 is SQIVND (reference sequence). Trimming pared 8 bases from V and 1 base from J, leaving 11 bases between. This CDR3 has 14 residues. The CDR3 DNA is TGTGCCAGTCGGAATTTAGGGAACACCGGGGAGCTGTTTTTT. Amino acid sequence: CASRNLGNTGELFF. The full variable domain, rest sourced from reference TRBV19 and TRBJ2-2, is DGGITQSPKYLFRKEGQNVTLSCEQNLNHDAMYWYRQDPGQGLRLIYYSQIVNDFQKGDIAEGYSVSREKKESFPLTVTSAQKNPTAFYLCASRNLGNTGELFFGEGSRLTVL.

Ten or more counts support this clonotype. This sequence joins TRBV30 and TRBJ1-2, with TRBD1 matching 7 bases. The CDR3 is 12 amino acids. J gave up 6 bases and V 2 bases, and 3 bases lay outside the gene matches. Germline V CDR1 and CDR2: GTSNPN, SVGIG (reference sequence). In nucleotides, the CDR3 is TGTGCCTGGAGTAGGGACAGAAATGGCTACACCTTC. This codes for CAWSRDRNGYTF.

This clonotype was counted at least ten times. The J gene is TRBJ1-1, the V gene TRBV20-1; 9 bases align to TRBD1. V lost 5 bases, J lost 1 base, and 8 bases stayed unmatched. The germline gives CDR1 DFQATT, CDR2 SNEGSKA (reference sequence). The CDR3 is 15 amino acids. CDR3 sequence (DNA): TGCAGTGCTCCCCGGACAGGGGTGGGGAACACTGAAGCTTTCTTT. Its protein product is CSAPRTGVGNTEAFF.